Below, 22 T cell receptor beta chains from the same sample are listed, as sequenced in a study of T cell responses to AZD1222 COVID-19 vaccine. Method: immunoSEQ multiplex PCR; TCRdb's copy keeps in-frame clones and lacks some. The data show over 100,000 clones, over 75% seen once. Sequenced here: peripheral blood, sampled on day 0 of AZD1222 vaccination. The receptors shown here come from an adult in good health.

V and J are TRBV9 and TRBJ1-3, with a weak D call TRBD1 (5 bases). V was shortened by 0 bases and J by 1 base, with 11 bases between the two germline ends. The germline V gene has CDR1 SGDLS and CDR2 YYNGEE. The CDR3 runs to 16 residues. The CDR3 loop is CASSVGPGGSGNTIYF. The CDR3 DNA reads TGTGCCAGCAGCGTAGGTCCCGGGGGATCTGGAAACACCATATATTTT.

The rearrangement joins TRBV6-5 to TRBJ1-5; D possibly corresponds to TRBD1 (6 bases). The CDR3 covers 13 residues. Trimming removed 10 bases from V and 2 bases from J, with 12 bases in between. CDR1 and CDR2 from the germline V gene are MNHEY and SVGAGI. The CDR3 is CAMQQGRNQPQHF. Written as DNA, the CDR3 is TGTGCCATGCAACAGGGTCGCAATCAGCCCCAGCATTTT.

This clone was seen a single time. The gene calls are TRBV18 and TRBJ1-4, with D hard to call. The germline gives CDR1 KGHSH, CDR2 LQKENI. Trimming cost V 3 bases and J 0 bases, with 11 bases left between them. The CDR3 has 16 amino acids. CDR3 sequence reads: CASSPRGIATNEKLFF. DNA of the CDR3: TGTGCCAGCTCACCTCGGGGAATTGCAACTAATGAAAAACTGTTTTTT.

The chain employs TRBV10-3 and TRBJ2-5, with D possibly matching TRBD1 (6 bases). This CDR3 spans 15 amino acids. From germline, CDR1 is ENHRY and CDR2 SYGVKD. V was cut by 1 base and J by 5 bases, with 14 bases left in between. The CDR3 DNA sequence: TGTGCCATCAGTGAGTATCCAGGGGCGTCGGAGACCCAGTACTTC. Its protein is CAISEYPGASETQYF.

This clone was detected a few times. The chain has TRBV3-1 (or the pseudogene TRBV3-2) and TRBJ1-6; D gene uncertain. Trimming pared 2 bases from V and 0 bases from J, leaving 11 bases between. This CDR3 has 17 residues. Germline lookup yields CDR1 LGHDT and CDR2 YNNKEL (reference sequence). The CDR3 DNA sequence: TGTGCCAGCAGCCAATTCCCCGTGAGCTCCTATAATTCACCCCTCCACTTT. Protein: CASSQFPVSSYNSPLHF.

The rearrangement links TRBV21-1 to TRBJ1-4. TRBV21-1 is recorded as a pseudogene. The CDR3 covers 19 residues. CDR3 DNA sequence: TGTGCCAGCAGCAAACAAACGGCCCGGGTTGGGGCAACTAATGAAAAACTGTTTTTT. It translates to CASSKQTARVGATNEKLFF.

In this sample, this clone turned up a few times. The chain has TRBV4-3 and TRBJ1-1, with a tentative D call TRBD1 (6 bases). V dropped 0 bases and J dropped 6 bases, with 20 bases sitting between them. Germline loops: CDR1 LGHNA, CDR2 YSLEER. This CDR3 region has 17 residues. CDR3 sequence reads: CASSQEGTRRVASEAFF. In nucleotides, the CDR3 is TGCGCCAGCAGCCAAGAGGGGACAAGGAGGGTGGCTTCTGAAGCTTTCTTT.

The J gene is TRBJ2-2, the V gene TRBV7-8; a weak D match, TRBD1 (6 bases). Trimming left V 3 bases short and J 0 bases short, with 8 bases between. The CDR3 sequence is 15 residues long. The germline gives CDR1 SGHVS, CDR2 FQNEAQ. The CDR3 loop reads CASSFWTANTGELFF. For the CDR3, the DNA is TGTGCCAGCAGCTTCTGGACAGCGAACACCGGGGAGCTGTTTTTT.

The chain uses TRBV18 and TRBJ1-2; 7 bases are a match to TRBD1. The CDR3 totals 15 residues. Looked up from germline, CDR1 is KGHSH and CDR2 is LQKENI. Unmatched junction bases numbered 9, after V lost 5 bases and J lost 3 bases. CDR3 sequence reads: CASSGRTGQHYGYTF. The CDR3 bases are TGTGCCAGCTCAGGTCGGACAGGTCAACACTATGGCTACACCTTC.

This chain joins TRBV9 and TRBJ2-2, with 8 bases aligning to TRBD1. Germline CDR1 and CDR2: SGDLS and YYNGEE. The CDR3 has 15 amino acids. V lost 4 bases to trimming and J lost 3 bases; unmatched junction nucleotides: 5. The CDR3 loop is CASSLGQAHTGELFF. The CDR3 DNA sequence: TGTGCCAGCAGCTTGGGACAGGCCCACACCGGGGAGCTGTTTTTT. Looking up the rest from reference TRBV9 and TRBJ2-2 gives the full variable domain: DSGVTQTPKHLITATGQRVTLRCSPRSGDLSVYWYQQSLDQGLQFLIQYYNGEERAKGNILERFSAQQFPDLHSELNLSSLELGDSALYFCASSLGQAHTGELFFGEGSRLTVL.

V and J are TRBV5-1 and TRBJ2-4; possible D gene TRBD2, 6 bases. Per germline, CDR1 SGHRS and CDR2 YFSETQ. Trimming left V 0 bases short and J 5 bases short, with 15 bases between. The CDR3 has 16 residues. The CDR3 sequence is CASSLVGVWGENIQYF. DNA of the CDR3: TGCGCCAGCAGCTTGGTGGGCGTCTGGGGGGAAAACATTCAGTACTTC. The complete variable domain, with remaining parts taken from reference TRBV5-1 and TRBJ2-4, reads KAGVTQTPRYLIKTRGQQVTLSCSPISGHRSVSWYQQTPGQGLQFLFEYFSETQRNKGNFPGRFSGRQFSNSRSEMNVSTLELGDSALYLCASSLVGVWGENIQYFGAGTRLSVL.

The chain combines TRBV14 with TRBJ2-7, with a possible D match to TRBD1 (5 bases). V gave up 1 base and J gave up 3 bases, with 10 bases separating them. This CDR3 contains 14 residues. Per germline, CDR1 SGHDN and CDR2 FVKESK. In DNA, the CDR3 is TGTGCCAGCAGCCAAGCGGGCAGGGACTACGAGCAGTACTTC. Translating it yields CASSQAGRDYEQYF.

The gene calls are TRBV6-2 or TRBV6-3 and TRBJ2-7; TRBD1 or TRBD2 may be the D gene (5 bases each). Germline V gives CDR1 MNHEY, CDR2 SVGEGT. The V and J ends lost 0 bases and 2 bases respectively, with 8 bases between them. The CDR3 extends over 14 amino acids. This CDR3 is CASSYSQGPYEQYF. As DNA, the CDR3 is TGTGCCAGCAGTTACTCGCAGGGACCCTACGAGCAGTACTTC.

This chain joins TRBV5-5 and TRBJ2-2; the match to TRBD1 covers 9 bases. There are 16 residues in the CDR3. V shed 4 bases and J 9 bases; nucleotides not matched to a gene: 13. CDR1 and CDR2 from the germline V gene are SGHKS and YYEKEE (reference sequence). The CDR3 nucleotides are TGTGCCAGCAGCACCGGACAGGGGACCGCCTTAAGGGAGCTGTTTTTT. Its protein is CASSTGQGTALRELFF.

This chain uses TRBV6-2 or TRBV6-3 with TRBJ1-2; D gene unclear. Looked up from germline, CDR1 is MNHEY and CDR2 is SVGEGT. Trimming shortened V by 2 bases and J by 1 base, and 8 bases separated the two germline ends. CDR3 length: 14 residues. This CDR3 is CASSYGVRNYGYTF. In DNA form, the CDR3 reads TGTGCCAGCAGTTACGGGGTCCGTAACTATGGCTACACCTTC.

This chain links TRBV18 with TRBJ2-1, with TRBD1 matching 8 bases. With 6 bases clipped from V and 6 bases from J, the junction kept 10 bases outside the gene matches. CDR1 KGHSH and CDR2 LQKENI come from the germline V gene. The CDR3 has 15 amino acids. The CDR3 DNA sequence: TGTGCCAGCTCCCTCGATGGGACAGGACCCAATGAGCAGTTCTTC. This encodes CASSLDGTGPNEQFF.

The J gene is TRBJ2-7, the V gene TRBV11-2; D not certain. Trimming removed 0 bases from V and 3 bases from J, with 12 bases in between. Germline V gene lookup returns CDR1 SGHAT and CDR2 FQNNGV. This CDR3 region has 15 residues. CDR3 nucleotides: TGTGCCAGCAGCTTAGAAGTCATCATGGGCTACGAGCAGTACTTC. This sequence encodes CASSLEVIMGYEQYF.

This chain joins TRBV3-1 (or the pseudogene TRBV3-2) and TRBJ2-2; 9 nucleotides align to TRBD1. CDR1 is LGHDT, CDR2 YNNKEL, per germline (reference sequence). Losses at the gene ends were 4 bases for V and 14 bases for J; bases not matched to a gene: 8. The CDR3 extends over 13 amino acids. CDR3 residues: CASSPGQGFSLFF. In DNA, the CDR3 is TGTGCCAGCAGCCCGGGACAGGGCTTCTCTCTGTTTTTT.

The chain is built from TRBV7-9 and TRBJ1-2; unclear D gene. Germline V CDR1 and CDR2: SEHNR, FQNEAQ (reference sequence). The V and J ends lost 2 bases and 5 bases respectively, with 12 bases between them. CDR3 length equals 14 residues. The DNA for the CDR3 is TGTGCCAGCAGCTTACAACCCTTACTGTATGGCTACACCTTC. Translating it yields CASSLQPLLYGYTF.

The chain carries TRBV5-6 and TRBJ1-2; a weak D match, TRBD1 (5 bases). V lost 7 bases and J lost 8, with 18 bases in between. CDR1 is SGHDT and CDR2 is YYEEEE in the germline V gene. This CDR3 spans 13 amino acids. The CDR3: CASGEAGRRGYTF. CDR3 DNA sequence: TGTGCCAGCGGAGAGGCAGGGCGACGCGGCTACACCTTC.

DNA of the CDR3: TGCCCCCGCCGTCCGCGGCGGGGGGCCGCCAATGAGCAGTTCTTC. Its translation is CPRRPRRGAANEQFF. The genes are TRBV10-1 and TRBJ2-1; 8 bases fit TRBD2. The germline CDR1 and CDR2 sequences are WNHNN and SYGVQD (reference sequence). The CDR3 runs to 15 residues.

This rearrangement joins TRBV7-9 to TRBJ2-3; perhaps TRBD2 as D (8 bases). Trimming took 5 bases from V and 2 from J, leaving 20 bases between them. CDR1 SEHNR and CDR2 FQNEAQ come from the germline V gene (reference sequence). This CDR3 is 17 amino acids long. The chain's CDR3 is CASSLLGRDSYTDTQYF. The CDR3 nucleotides are TGTGCCAGCAGCCTCCTCGGGAGGGACAGCTACACAGATACGCAGTATTTT.